These 22 T cell receptor beta chains were all obtained from the same sample, sequenced in a study of human T cells and chemical hapten exposure (dated by TCRdb to the early 2020s). The time point label for this specimen denotes: healthy volunteer bleed at 2 weeks. Unfractionated whole blood was collected in Tempus Blood RNA tubes, and total RNA was extracted from that blood. The library was prepared using RACE. Instrument used: NextSeq 500. The public reads were reprocessed in TCRdb via fastp at Q25 and MiXCR, keeping in-frame beta chains. Records with the same CDR3 protein are collapsed into one entry carrying the most frequent genes and DNA. The sample contains about 45,000 distinct CDR3 sequences, about 3.9% of them found a single time. The leading ten clones occupy 1.5% to 2% of the sample. The sequenced material came from whole blood. The receptors stem from a female donor in good health. Some clones in this sample may be carry-over from other donors' samples.

This clonotype was recorded many times. This rearrangement joins TRBV6-1 to TRBJ1-5, with TRBD1 matching over 9 bases. The CDR3 is 13 residues long. Trimming at V came to 8 bases and at J to 5 bases, leaving 4 bases not matched to a gene. CDR1 and CDR2 (germline): MNHNS, SASEGT. CDR3 coding DNA: TGTGCCAGCGGGGGGACAGGGCATCAGCCCCAGCATTTT. Translating gives CASGGTGHQPQHF.

This clonotype was seen repeatedly, ten times or more. The chain employs TRBV24-1 and TRBJ2-7; D ambiguous. Trimming removed 6 bases from V and 1 base from J, with 9 bases in between. This CDR3 comprises 13 residues. Germline-derived CDR1 and CDR2 are KGHDR and SFDVKD. The CDR3 protein is CATSPADSYEQYF. CDR3 in DNA: TGTGCCACCAGTCCAGCCGATTCCTACGAGCAGTACTTC.

This clonotype was picked up a small number of times. The rearrangement links TRBV7-2 to TRBJ2-1; the match to TRBD1 covers 10 bases. V was clipped by 5 bases and J by 5 bases; unmatched bases: 9. CDR3 length: 16 amino acids. Looked up from germline, CDR1 is SGHTA and CDR2 is FQGNSA. CDR3 loop: CASSPRTGGSDNEQFF. The CDR3 nucleotides are TGTGCCAGCAGCCCCCGGACAGGGGGTTCGGACAATGAGCAGTTCTTC. The variable domain in full, completed from reference TRBV7-2 and TRBJ2-1, reads GAGVSQSPSNKVTEKGKDVELRCDPISGHTALYWYRQSLGQGLEFLIYFQGNSAPDKSGLPSDRFSAERTGGSVSTLTIQRTQQEDSAVYLCASSPRTGGSDNEQFFGPGTRLTVL.

V is TRBV7-2 and J is TRBJ2-2, with D hard to call. The germline gives CDR1 SGHTA, CDR2 FQGNSA. V was pared by 2 bases and J by 4 bases, with 14 bases between. The CDR3 has 16 residues. The CDR3 DNA reads as TGTGCCAGCAGCTTATCCTCCACGCCGAGCACCGGGGAGCTGTTTTTT. This sequence encodes CASSLSSTPSTGELFF.

This clonotype was counted ten times or more. This rearrangement joins TRBV11-1 to TRBJ1-1; D is possibly TRBD1 (6 bases). CDR3 length: 13 amino acids. Per germline, CDR1 SGHAT and CDR2 FQDESV (reference sequence). Trimming took off 4 bases at V and 7 bases at J, with 13 bases between the two ends. DNA for the CDR3: TGTGCCAGCAGCTCCGGGACATCCATTGAAGCTTTCTTT. Amino acids: CASSSGTSIEAFF.

This clonotype occurred many times. This chain connects TRBV29-1 to TRBJ2-7; D unclear. CDR1 and CDR2 from the germline V gene are SQVTM and ANQGSEA. The CDR3 extends over 12 amino acids. The ends were cut back, 5 bases at V and 1 base at J, with 9 bases in the middle. The CDR3 reads CSVYLQSYEQYF. The DNA for the CDR3 is TGCAGCGTTTATTTACAGTCCTACGAGCAGTACTTC.

V usage is TRBV6-6 and J usage is TRBJ2-7, with a possible D match to TRBD1 (6 bases). V lost 4 bases, J lost 2 bases, and 12 bases lay in between. Germline V gene sequence: CDR1 MNHNY, CDR2 SVGAGI (reference sequence). The CDR3 is made up of 14 amino acids. The chain's CDR3 is CASSFQGIPYEQYF. The CDR3 nucleotides read TGTGCCAGCAGTTTCCAGGGGATCCCCTACGAGCAGTACTTC.

Many counts were recorded for this clonotype. The genes are TRBV28 and TRBJ1-2; TRBD1 matches 7 bases. Trimming cost V 6 bases and J 4 bases; bases outside gene matches: 5. This CDR3 is built from 13 residues. From germline, CDR1 is MDHEN and CDR2 SYDVKM. This chain's CDR3 is CASRSRGAYGYTF. The CDR3 DNA reads TGTGCCAGCAGAAGCAGGGGGGCCTATGGCTACACCTTC.

Ten or more counts support this clonotype. The rearrangement links TRBV6-2 or TRBV6-3 to TRBJ1-5, with a weak D call TRBD1 (5 bases). This CDR3 is 15 amino acids long. From germline, CDR1 is MNHEY and CDR2 SVGEGT. The V end lost 6 bases, the J end lost 2 bases, and 14 bases lay between the germline ends. This CDR3 reads CASSPGSGGNQPQHF. The CDR3 nucleotides read TGTGCCAGCAGCCCAGGGAGTGGGGGCAATCAGCCCCAGCATTTT.

In its sample, this clonotype was seen many times. This sequence joins TRBV20-1 and TRBJ1-2; TRBD1 might be the D (5 bases). The length of the CDR3 is 13 residues. With 4 bases removed from V and 4 bases from J, the gap between germline ends came to 13 bases. Germline V gene sequence: CDR1 DFQATT, CDR2 SNEGSKA (reference sequence). The CDR3 bases are TGCAGTGCTATTCTCACGAGGGGCTATGGCTACACCTTC. Its protein product is CSAILTRGYGYTF.

The table lists this clonotype with many counts. The rearrangement links TRBV29-1 to TRBJ2-2; D possibly corresponds to TRBD1 (6 bases). This CDR3 spans 13 amino acids. Trimming cost V 6 bases and J 1 base, with 9 bases left between them. Germline-derived CDR1 and CDR2 are SQVTM and ANQGSEA. In nucleotides, the CDR3 is TGCAGCGTACAGGGTAGGAACACCGGGGAGCTGTTTTTT. As protein: CSVQGRNTGELFF.

This clonotype was observed many times. CDR3 coding DNA: TGCAGTGCAAAAACAGGAGCCAGCTCCTATAATTCACCCCTCCACTTT. Encoded protein: CSAKTGASSYNSPLHF. This chain connects TRBV20-1 to TRBJ1-6; D is possibly TRBD1 (5 bases). Germline V gene lookup returns CDR1 DFQATT and CDR2 SNEGSKA (reference sequence). V lost 6 bases, J lost 0 bases, and 15 bases lay in between. The CDR3 loop spans 16 amino acids.

This clonotype was observed many times. The chain is built from TRBV5-1 and TRBJ1-2; D not resolved. Trimming shortened V by 1 base and J by 1 base, and 11 bases separated the two germline ends. The CDR3 sequence is 15 residues long. From germline, CDR1 is SGHRS and CDR2 YFSETQ. CDR3 sequence (DNA): TGCGCCAGCAGCTTGCAATTGACCCATAACTATGGCTACACCTTC. This sequence encodes CASSLQLTHNYGYTF.

This clonotype was counted many times. V is TRBV6-2 or TRBV6-3 and J is TRBJ1-1, with a tentative D call TRBD1 (5 bases). CDR1 and CDR2 from the germline V gene are MNHEY and SVGEGT. This CDR3 is 15 amino acids long. Between the trimmed V and J ends, which lost 4 bases and 4 bases, there was a span of 16 bases. The DNA of the CDR3 is TGTGCCAGCAGTTCGCCCGGAGGGAGGGGCACTGAAGCTTTCTTT. It is translated as CASSSPGGRGTEAFF.

This clonotype appeared many times. Written as DNA, the CDR3 is TGTGCCAGCAGTTACCCTAATCTCGAGGAGCAGTACTTC. This codes for CASSYPNLEEQYF. This rearrangement joins TRBV6-6 to TRBJ2-7; no definite D call. Germline V gene lookup returns CDR1 MNHNY and CDR2 SVGAGI (reference sequence). V was clipped by 2 bases and J by 7 bases, with 12 bases between them. The CDR3 spans 13 residues.

The V gene is TRBV12-3 or TRBV12-4, the J gene TRBJ2-5; 7 nucleotides align to TRBD2. V was clipped by 6 bases and J by 1 base; unmatched bases: 11. The CDR3 is made up of 16 amino acids. CDR3 in amino acids: CASSITSGEIQETQYF. The CDR3, as DNA: TGTGCCAGCAGCATCACCAGCGGGGAGATCCAAGAGACCCAGTACTTC.

Ten or more counts support this clonotype. The chain recombines TRBV10-3 with TRBJ2-6, with D uncertain. Germline assignment: CDR1 ENHRY and CDR2 SYGVKD. V dropped 8 bases and J dropped 2 bases, with 10 bases sitting between them. This CDR3 contains 14 residues. The CDR3 loop is CAIGSLTGANVLTF. The CDR3, as DNA: TGTGCCATCGGGTCCCTGACTGGGGCCAACGTCCTGACTTTC.

In this sample, this clonotype turned up a few times. V and J are TRBV6-6 and TRBJ1-5, with 7 nucleotides matching TRBD1. The CDR3 has 16 amino acids. CDR1 is MNHNY and CDR2 is SVGAGI in the germline V gene (reference sequence). The V segment lost 2 bases and the J segment 0 bases; nucleotides outside the gene matches: 4. The CDR3 loop is CASSYGQGVSNQPQHF. In DNA, the CDR3 is TGTGCCAGCAGTTACGGGCAGGGGGTTAGCAATCAGCCCCAGCATTTT.

This clonotype was observed at least ten times. The chain carries TRBV5-6 and TRBJ1-6; tentative D call: TRBD1 (6 bases). Trimming left V 4 bases short and J 5 bases short, with 16 bases between. CDR1 is SGHDT, CDR2 YYEEEE, per germline. This CDR3 comprises 16 residues. The CDR3 nucleotides read TGTGCCAGCAGCCACCTAGTGACAGGAAATAATTCACCCCTCCACTTT. Translating gives CASSHLVTGNNSPLHF. The full variable domain, with the rest looked up from reference TRBV5-6 and TRBJ1-6, is DAGVTQSPTHLIKTRGQQVTLRCSPKSGHDTVSWYQQALGQGPQFIFQYYEEEERQRGNFPDRFSGHQFPNYSSELNVNALLLGDSALYLCASSHLVTGNNSPLHFGNGTRLTVT.

Many counts were recorded for this clonotype. The rearrangement links TRBV7-9 to TRBJ2-3, with TRBD2 as a possible D gene (6 bases). V gave up 5 bases and J gave up 0 bases, with 15 bases separating them. CDR1 is SEHNR, CDR2 FQNEAQ, per germline (reference sequence). This CDR3 spans 16 amino acids. Here the CDR3 reads CASSPGEVRSTDTQYF. As DNA, the CDR3 is TGTGCCAGCAGCCCCGGGGAGGTACGGAGCACAGATACGCAGTATTTT.

This clonotype was recorded at least ten times. J is TRBJ2-1 and V is TRBV7-6; the match to TRBD1 covers 9 bases. This CDR3 is built from 18 residues. The V gene end was trimmed by 0 bases and the J gene end by 1 base; junction bases not matched to a gene: 7. Germline loops: CDR1 SGHVS, CDR2 FNYEAQ. In DNA, the CDR3 is TGTGCCAGCAGCTTAGCCTTGAGGGACAGGGAATCCTACAATGAGCAGTTCTTC. Protein: CASSLALRDRESYNEQFF. The whole variable domain, filled in from reference TRBV7-6 and TRBJ2-1, reads GAGVSQSPRYKVTKRGQDVALRCDPISGHVSLYWYRQALGQGPEFLTYFNYEAQQDKSGLPNDRFSAERPEGSISTLTIQRTEQRDSAMYRCASSLALRDRESYNEQFFGPGTRLTVL.

The rearrangement uses TRBV28 and TRBJ1-2; 9 nucleotides align to TRBD1. CDR1 is MDHEN and CDR2 is SYDVKM in the germline V gene. Trimming cost V 4 bases and J 4 bases; bases outside gene matches: 7. The CDR3 is 15 residues long. The CDR3 region has the DNA TGTGCCAGCAGTTCACCGGGACAGGGTGGCTATGGCTACACCTTC. Translating it yields CASSSPGQGGYGYTF.